The 30 T cell receptor beta chains listed next were all sequenced from one sample in a study of PD-L1 blockade in urothelial cancer. Only in-frame clones appear in the TCRdb table, and some are missing; sequencing was by immunoSEQ multiplex PCR. The sample carries nearly 45,000 clones, over 75% recorded once. The sample's time point: pretreatment peripheral blood. Sequenced material: PBMCs, taken around atezolizumab (anti-PD-L1) treatment. These receptors were collected from a donor aged 40 or over with urothelial cancer.

The DNA for the CDR3 is TGTGCCAGCAGCGCCGGGACATCCTATGGCTACACCTTC. Protein: CASSAGTSYGYTF. This sequence joins TRBV9 and TRBJ1-2; maybe TRBD1 (6 bases). V was pared by 3 bases and J by 4 bases, with 10 bases between. Germline CDR1 SGDLS, CDR2 YYNGEE. The CDR3 runs to 13 residues.

The chain combines TRBV5-1 with TRBJ2-3, with D maybe TRBD2 (7 bases). V lost 4 bases and J 5 bases, leaving 23 bases between the germline ends. The germline gives CDR1 SGHRS, CDR2 YFSETQ. The CDR3 has 17 residues. In DNA form, the CDR3 reads TGCGCCAGCAGCGGGCCCCACGGGCCGGGGGGCCGAGATACGCAGTATTTT. Protein: CASSGPHGPGGRDTQYF.

The chain recombines TRBV18 with TRBJ2-7; a possible D gene is TRBD2 (5 bases). In germline, CDR1 is KGHSH, CDR2 LQKENI. The V end lost 3 bases, the J end lost 4 bases, and 13 bases lay between the germline ends. CDR3 length equals 14 residues. CDR3 in DNA: TGTGCCAGCTCACCGGCGTATAGGGAGTACGAGCAGTACTTC. Translating gives CASSPAYREYEQYF.

This clone has a handful of counts. The genes are TRBV7-9 and TRBJ2-7; TRBD1 matches at 11 bases. Trimming took 5 bases from V and 5 from J; bases not matched to a gene: 14. Germline CDR1 SEHNR, CDR2 FQNEAQ (reference sequence). The CDR3 covers 17 residues. The CDR3 protein is CASSQDRGRVGAHEQYF. The DNA for the CDR3 is TGTGCCAGCAGCCAGGACAGGGGGCGCGTGGGGGCCCACGAGCAGTACTTC.

The chain links TRBV5-6 to TRBJ1-2; 7 bases are shared with TRBD1. Germline V gene sequence: CDR1 SGHDT, CDR2 YYEEEE. V shed 4 bases, J shed 0 bases, and the junction held 6 bases outside the gene matches. This CDR3 is 15 amino acids long. The DNA for the CDR3 is TGTGCCAGCAGCGTGGGGACAGATTCTAACTATGGCTACACCTTC. Its translation is CASSVGTDSNYGYTF.

The gene calls are TRBV7-2 and TRBJ2-5; unclear D gene. The CDR3 runs to 13 residues. Germline CDR1 reads SGHTA; CDR2 reads FQGNSA. Trimming shortened V by 5 bases and J by 5 bases, and 12 bases separated the two germline ends. Written as DNA, the CDR3 is TGTGCCAGCAGCCCACCGACCGGGGAGACCCAGTACTTC. It encodes CASSPPTGETQYF.

The rearrangement joins TRBV11-2 to TRBJ2-3, with a possible D match to TRBD1 (6 bases). The CDR3 is made up of 11 amino acids. Per the germline V gene, CDR1 is SGHAT and CDR2 is FQNNGV. Trimming shortened V by 5 bases and J by 8 bases, and 8 bases separated the two germline ends. The DNA for the CDR3 is TGTGCCAGCAGCCCCAGGGGTACGCAGTATTTT. Translation gives CASSPRGTQYF.

The J gene is TRBJ2-5, the V gene TRBV28; D remains ambiguous. Germline V lookup: CDR1 MDHEN, CDR2 SYDVKM. The CDR3 is 12 residues long. V was pared by 2 bases and J by 8 bases, with 9 bases between. In DNA form, the CDR3 reads TGTGCCAGCAGTTTACTCCTAGGTACCCAGTACTTC. It codes for CASSLLLGTQYF.

The chain couples TRBV28 to TRBJ1-2; D is perhaps TRBD1 (6 bases). The CDR3 is 16 amino acids. V lost 7 bases and J 4 bases, leaving 22 bases between the germline ends. CDR1 is MDHEN and CDR2 is SYDVKM in the germline V gene. The CDR3 region has the DNA TGTGCCAGCAACAATCCTCAGGGGTCGGGTGTCTATGGCTACACCTTC. Its protein product is CASNNPQGSGVYGYTF.

The V call is TRBV7-9, the J call TRBJ2-5; possibly TRBD1 for D (5 bases). Trimming stripped 5 bases from V and 0 bases from J, with 13 bases between. CDR3 size: 15 residues. Germline V gene data show CDR1 as SEHNR and CDR2 as FQNEAQ (reference sequence). CDR3 loop: CASSPQGGNQETQYF. The DNA of the CDR3 is TGTGCCAGCAGCCCCCAGGGTGGGAACCAAGAGACCCAGTACTTC.

This sequence joins TRBV5-1 and TRBJ2-5; D unresolved. The J call may be mistaken, given a closer DNA end match to TRBJ2-7. There are 13 residues in the CDR3. Germline V CDR1 and CDR2: SGHRS, YFSETQ. CDR3 DNA: TGCGCCAGCAGCTTGGTCGATCCGTACGAGCAGTACTTC. Protein product: CASSLVDPYEQYF.

The chain couples TRBV6-5 to TRBJ1-1; a possible D gene is TRBD1 (5 bases). Germline V lookup: CDR1 MNHEY, CDR2 SVGAGI. The CDR3 runs to 15 residues. The V and J ends lost 2 bases and 2 bases respectively, with 12 bases between them. Written as DNA, the CDR3 is TGTGCCAGCAGTTACGAATCAAGGACAAACACTGAAGCTTTCTTT. This encodes CASSYESRTNTEAFF.

The chain carries TRBV28 and TRBJ1-2, with a weak D call TRBD1 (6 bases). Trimming took 3 bases from V and 4 from J, leaving 15 bases between them. The CDR3 length is 15 residues. The germline CDR1 and CDR2 sequences are MDHEN and SYDVKM. The CDR3 spells CASSLGGLIGYGYTF. The CDR3 nucleotides read TGTGCCAGCAGTTTGGGGGGGCTAATAGGCTATGGCTACACCTTC.

This sequence joins TRBV6-5 and TRBJ1-3, with 10 bases lining up with TRBD1. CDR3 length: 15 amino acids. Germline lookup yields CDR1 MNHEY and CDR2 SVGAGI. The V and J ends lost 0 bases and 4 bases, in that order; junction bases with no gene match: 0. The CDR3 reads CASSYSGQGGNTIYF. CDR3 nucleotides: TGTGCCAGCAGTTACTCGGGACAGGGGGGAAACACCATATATTTT.

This chain uses TRBV6-1 with TRBJ2-7; 7 bases agree with TRBD2. Looked up from germline, CDR1 is MNHNS and CDR2 is SASEGT. V lost 1 base, J lost 2 bases, and 8 bases stayed unmatched. The CDR3 is made up of 16 amino acids. CDR3 amino acids: CASSEVGLAATYEQYF. The CDR3 coding sequence is TGTGCCAGCAGTGAAGTCGGGCTAGCGGCGACCTACGAGCAGTACTTC.

CDR3 DNA sequence: TGTGCCAGCAGCTTTTCCGGTTACGAGCAGTACTTC. Its translation is CASSFSGYEQYF. This rearrangement joins TRBV5-8 to TRBJ2-7, with no clear D. Per the germline V gene, CDR1 is SGHTS and CDR2 is YDEGEE. CDR3 length equals 12 residues. Trimming cost V 2 bases and J 4 bases, with 7 bases left between them.

The chain carries TRBV7-6 and TRBJ2-5; 8 nucleotides match TRBD2. Germline loops: CDR1 SGHVS, CDR2 FNYEAQ. V trimming: 3 bases; J trimming: 4 bases; junction bases outside the gene matches: 7. CDR3 size: 15 residues. The CDR3 loop is CASSLEVLAVETQYF. The CDR3 DNA is TGTGCCAGCAGCTTGGAGGTACTAGCGGTAGAGACCCAGTACTTC.

The chain couples TRBV7-9 to TRBJ2-5; 8 bases line up with TRBD2. The CDR3 runs to 16 residues. Germline trimming cut 3 bases from V and 4 bases from J; bases unmatched to any gene: 10. From germline, CDR1 is SEHNR and CDR2 FQNEAQ (reference sequence). The CDR3 DNA is TGTGCCAGCAGCTTCGTTCCGGGACTAGTCCCAGAGACCCAGTACTTC. Translation gives CASSFVPGLVPETQYF.

The V gene is TRBV4-1, the J gene TRBJ1-2; 7 bases match TRBD1. Germline CDR1 MGHRA, CDR2 YSYEKL. CDR3 size: 16 residues. V shed 4 bases and J 1 base; nucleotides not matched to a gene: 9. DNA of the CDR3: TGCGCCAGCAGCCCCGACCCGACAGGGAATAACTATGGCTACACCTTC. Translation: CASSPDPTGNNYGYTF.

The V gene is TRBV18, the J gene TRBJ2-1, with 9 nucleotides matching TRBD2. Per germline, CDR1 KGHSH and CDR2 LQKENI. V was clipped by 1 base and J by 9 bases; unmatched bases: 10. The CDR3 contains 16 residues. The CDR3 loop reads CASSPRGVAGVFEQFF. The CDR3 coding sequence is TGTGCCAGCTCACCACGAGGGGTAGCGGGAGTTTTTGAGCAGTTCTTC.

This sequence joins TRBV5-1 and TRBJ2-2; no definite D call. Between the trimmed V and J ends, which lost 6 bases and 6 bases, there was a span of 18 bases. This CDR3 spans 15 amino acids. Germline V gives CDR1 SGHRS, CDR2 YFSETQ. CDR3 nucleotide sequence: TGCGCCAGCACATCCCCCGGAGAACGGGCCGGGGAGCTGTTTTTT. It encodes CASTSPGERAGELFF.

The rearrangement uses TRBV2 and TRBJ1-4; 11 bases fit TRBD1. The ends lost 7 bases at V and 6 bases at J; junction bases unmatched: 7. The CDR3 extends over 15 amino acids. The germline V gene has CDR1 SNHLY and CDR2 FYNNEI. The CDR3 DNA follows: TGTGCCAGCAAACCGGGACAGGGGGGCTATGAAAAACTGTTTTTT. This translates into CASKPGQGGYEKLFF.

A single count supports this clone. This sequence joins TRBV7-8 and TRBJ2-2, with a weak D call TRBD1 (6 bases). Between the trimmed V and J ends, which lost 5 bases and 0 bases, there was a span of 16 bases. CDR3 length: 17 residues. Germline CDR1 is SGHVS and CDR2 is FQNEAQ. The CDR3 sequence: CASSGGNRVANTGELFF. CDR3 coding DNA: TGTGCCAGCAGCGGCGGTAACAGGGTTGCGAACACCGGGGAGCTGTTTTTT.

The chain links TRBV27 to TRBJ2-3; 7 bases are shared with TRBD2. After removal of 6 bases from V and 3 bases from J, the junction contained 6 bases not matched to a gene. The germline V gene encodes CDR1 MNHEY and CDR2 SMNVEV (reference sequence). This CDR3 has 14 residues. CDR3 residues: CASRSVAGTDTQYF. The DNA for the CDR3 is TGTGCCAGCAGGTCGGTAGCGGGTACAGATACGCAGTATTTT.

This clone was seen a few times. V is TRBV19 and J is TRBJ2-7, with D perhaps TRBD1 (5 bases). The germline gives CDR1 LNHDA, CDR2 SQIVND (reference sequence). CDR3 length: 14 residues. Trimming shortened V by 3 bases and J by 3 bases, and 12 bases separated the two germline ends. CDR3 in DNA: TGTGCCAGTAGTATGGGGCAGGTCGGCTACGAGCAGTACTTC. Protein product: CASSMGQVGYEQYF.

The chain has TRBV9 and TRBJ2-7; possible D gene TRBD2, 5 bases. The CDR3 is made up of 14 amino acids. The germline V and J ends were trimmed by 0 bases and 2 bases, with 9 bases remaining between them. Germline-derived CDR1 and CDR2 are SGDLS and YYNGEE. Here the CDR3 reads CASSVAPGTYEQYF. CDR3 DNA sequence: TGTGCCAGCAGCGTAGCCCCGGGGACCTACGAGCAGTACTTC.

A single count supports this clone. This sequence joins TRBV12-2 and TRBJ2-2; the table calls TRBD2, which could not be checked here. TRBV12-2 is described as a pseudogene. CDR3 length: 16 amino acids. CDR3: CASRLVGLGFSGELFF. CDR3 nucleotide sequence: TGTGCAAGTCGCTTAGTAGGACTAGGCTTCTCCGGGGAGCTGTTTTTT.

This sequence joins TRBV4-2 and TRBJ2-2; the match to TRBD2 covers 8 bases. This CDR3 contains 15 residues. V shed 4 bases and J 7 bases; nucleotides not matched to a gene: 8. The germline V gene encodes CDR1 LGHNA and CDR2 YNFKEQ. DNA for the CDR3: TGTGCCAGCAGCCCCGCGGGGGGAGGGTTCGGGGAGCTGTTTTTT. It encodes CASSPAGGGFGELFF.

V usage is TRBV7-2 and J usage is TRBJ2-2; TRBD2 agrees at 12 bases. Germline assignment: CDR1 SGHTA and CDR2 FQGNSA. V lost 4 bases and J lost 6; bases outside the gene matches: 12. The CDR3 has 18 residues. This CDR3 reads CASSSGPLAGGFPGELFF. The CDR3 DNA is TGTGCCAGCAGCTCGGGCCCCCTAGCGGGAGGGTTCCCCGGGGAGCTGTTTTTT.

This clone appeared a single time. The rearrangement joins TRBV7-2 to TRBJ2-5; no clear D. Germline values: CDR1 SGHTA, CDR2 FQGNSA. The CDR3 consists of 13 residues. Deletions cut 5 bases from V and 1 base from J, with 8 bases between. The CDR3 region is CASSRSAQETQYF. The CDR3 DNA reads TGTGCCAGCAGCCGGAGCGCCCAAGAGACCCAGTACTTC.